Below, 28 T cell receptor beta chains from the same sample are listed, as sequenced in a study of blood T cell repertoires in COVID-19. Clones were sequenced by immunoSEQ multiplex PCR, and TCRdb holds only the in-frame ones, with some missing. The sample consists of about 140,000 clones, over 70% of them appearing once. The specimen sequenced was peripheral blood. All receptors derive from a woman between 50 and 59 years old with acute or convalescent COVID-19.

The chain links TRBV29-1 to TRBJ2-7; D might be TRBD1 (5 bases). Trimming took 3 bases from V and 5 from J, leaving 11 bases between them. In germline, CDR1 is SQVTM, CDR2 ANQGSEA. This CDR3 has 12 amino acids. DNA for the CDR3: TGCAGCGTTGAGCAGGGTAACAACGAGCAGTACTTC. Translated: CSVEQGNNEQYF.

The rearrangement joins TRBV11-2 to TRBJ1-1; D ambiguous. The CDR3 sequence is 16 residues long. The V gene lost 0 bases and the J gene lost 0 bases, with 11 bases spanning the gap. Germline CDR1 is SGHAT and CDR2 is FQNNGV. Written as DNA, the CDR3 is TGTGCCAGCAGCTTAGATACGCGGTACATGAACACTGAAGCTTTCTTT. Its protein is CASSLDTRYMNTEAFF. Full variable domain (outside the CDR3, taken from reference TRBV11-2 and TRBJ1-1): EAGVAQSPRYKIIEKRQSVAFWCNPISGHATLYWYQQILGQGPKLLIQFQNNGVVDDSQLPKDRFSAERLKGVDSTLKIQPAKLEDSAVYLCASSLDTRYMNTEAFFGQGTRLTVV.

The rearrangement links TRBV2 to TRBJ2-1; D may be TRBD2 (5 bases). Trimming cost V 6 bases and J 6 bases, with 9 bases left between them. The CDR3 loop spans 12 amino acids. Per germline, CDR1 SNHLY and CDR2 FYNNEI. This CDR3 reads CASRAAVNEQFF. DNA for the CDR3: TGTGCCAGCAGGGCAGCGGTCAATGAGCAGTTCTTC. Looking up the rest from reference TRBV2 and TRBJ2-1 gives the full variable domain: EPEVTQTPSHQVTQMGQEVILRCVPISNHLYFYWYRQILGQKVEFLVSFYNNEISEKSEIFDDQFSVERPDGSNFTLKIRSTKLEDSAMYFCASRAAVNEQFFGPGTRLTVL.

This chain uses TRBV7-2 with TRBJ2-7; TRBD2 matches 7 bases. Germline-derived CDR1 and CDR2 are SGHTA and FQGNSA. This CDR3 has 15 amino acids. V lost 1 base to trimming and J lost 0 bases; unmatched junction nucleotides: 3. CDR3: CASSLDRGVSYEQYF. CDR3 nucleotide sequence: TGTGCCAGCAGCTTAGACCGGGGGGTCTCCTACGAGCAGTACTTC.

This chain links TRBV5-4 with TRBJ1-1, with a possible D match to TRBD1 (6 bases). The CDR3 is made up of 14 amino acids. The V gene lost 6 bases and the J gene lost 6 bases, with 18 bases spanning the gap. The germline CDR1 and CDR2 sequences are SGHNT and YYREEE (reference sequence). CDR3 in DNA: TGTGCCAGCACCAACCGGTTGGGGGCCGCTGAAGCTTTCTTT. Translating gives CASTNRLGAAEAFF. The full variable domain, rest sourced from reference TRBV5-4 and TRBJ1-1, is ETGVTQSPTHLIKTRGQQVTLRCSSQSGHNTVSWYQQALGQGPQFIFQYYREEENGRGNFPPRFSGLQFPNYSSELNVNALELDDSALYLCASTNRLGAAEAFFGQGTRLTVV.

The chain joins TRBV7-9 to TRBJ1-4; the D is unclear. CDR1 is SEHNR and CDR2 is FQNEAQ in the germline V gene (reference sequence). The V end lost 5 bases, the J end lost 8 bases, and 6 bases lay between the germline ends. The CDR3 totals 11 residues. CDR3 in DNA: TGTGCCAGCAGCCTCTCCGAAAAACTGTTTTTT. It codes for CASSLSEKLFF.

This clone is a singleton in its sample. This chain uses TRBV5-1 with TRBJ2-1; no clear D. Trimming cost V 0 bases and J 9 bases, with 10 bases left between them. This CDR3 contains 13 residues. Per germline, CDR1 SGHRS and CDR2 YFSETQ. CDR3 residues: CASSLVLVSEQFF. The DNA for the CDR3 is TGCGCCAGCAGCTTGGTCCTAGTTAGTGAGCAGTTCTTC.

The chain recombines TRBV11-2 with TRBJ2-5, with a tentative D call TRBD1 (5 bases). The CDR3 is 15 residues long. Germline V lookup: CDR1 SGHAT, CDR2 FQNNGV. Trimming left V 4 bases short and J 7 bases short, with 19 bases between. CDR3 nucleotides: TGTGCCAGCAGCTGGGGCACTGGGGCCATCCGGACCCAGTACTTC. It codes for CASSWGTGAIRTQYF.

The CDR3 coding sequence is TGTGCCATCACCCGGGAGCCGAATTCACCCCTCCACTTT. It yields the protein CAITREPNSPLHF. The J gene is TRBJ1-6, the V gene TRBV10-3; D is ambiguous. The CDR3 length is 13 residues. V lost 7 bases and J 7 bases, leaving 11 bases between the germline ends. Germline values: CDR1 ENHRY, CDR2 SYGVKD.

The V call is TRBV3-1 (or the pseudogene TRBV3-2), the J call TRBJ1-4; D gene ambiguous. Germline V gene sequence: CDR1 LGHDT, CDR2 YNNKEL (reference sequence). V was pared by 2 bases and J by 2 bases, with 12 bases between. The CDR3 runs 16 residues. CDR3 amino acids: CASSQLSGRTNEKLFF. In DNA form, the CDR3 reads TGTGCCAGCAGCCAATTAAGCGGGAGGACTAATGAAAAACTGTTTTTT.

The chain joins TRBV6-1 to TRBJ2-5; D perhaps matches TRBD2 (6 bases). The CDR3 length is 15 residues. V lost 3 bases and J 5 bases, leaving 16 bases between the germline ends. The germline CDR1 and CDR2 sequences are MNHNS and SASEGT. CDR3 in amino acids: CASSERPLRGETQYF. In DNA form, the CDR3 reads TGTGCCAGCAGTGAGAGGCCCCTCCGGGGGGAGACCCAGTACTTC.

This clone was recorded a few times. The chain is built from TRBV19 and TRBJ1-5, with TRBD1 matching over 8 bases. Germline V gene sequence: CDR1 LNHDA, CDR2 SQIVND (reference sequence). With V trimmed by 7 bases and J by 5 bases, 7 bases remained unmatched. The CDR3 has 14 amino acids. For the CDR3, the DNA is TGTGCCAGTAACCGGGCAGGGGGCGATCAGCCCCAGCATTTT. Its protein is CASNRAGGDQPQHF.

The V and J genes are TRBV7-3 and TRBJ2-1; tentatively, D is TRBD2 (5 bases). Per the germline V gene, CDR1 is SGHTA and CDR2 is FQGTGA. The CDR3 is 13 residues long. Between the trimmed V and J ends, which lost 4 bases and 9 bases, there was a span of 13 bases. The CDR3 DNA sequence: TGTGCCAGCAGCTCGTCGGGGAAGGGTGAGCAGTTCTTC. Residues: CASSSSGKGEQFF.

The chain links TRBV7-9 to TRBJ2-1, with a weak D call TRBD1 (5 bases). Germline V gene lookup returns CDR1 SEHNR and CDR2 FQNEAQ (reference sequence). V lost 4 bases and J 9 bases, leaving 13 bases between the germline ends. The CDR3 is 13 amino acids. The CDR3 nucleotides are TGTGCCAGCAGCTACCGCATAGACAGTGAGCAGTTCTTC. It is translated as CASSYRIDSEQFF.

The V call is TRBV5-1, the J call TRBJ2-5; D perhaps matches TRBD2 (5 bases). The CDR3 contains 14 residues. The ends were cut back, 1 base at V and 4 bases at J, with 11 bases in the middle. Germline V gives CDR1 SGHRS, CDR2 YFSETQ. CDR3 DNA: TGCGCCAGCAGCTTGATTGTGAGGGCAGAGACCCAGTACTTC. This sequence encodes CASSLIVRAETQYF.

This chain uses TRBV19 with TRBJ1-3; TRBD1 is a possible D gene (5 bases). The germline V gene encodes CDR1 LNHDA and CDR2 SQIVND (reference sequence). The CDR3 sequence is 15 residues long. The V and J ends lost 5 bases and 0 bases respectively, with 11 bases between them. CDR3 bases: TGTGCCAGTAGTCTGGGGACTTTCTCTGGAAACACCATATATTTT. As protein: CASSLGTFSGNTIYF.

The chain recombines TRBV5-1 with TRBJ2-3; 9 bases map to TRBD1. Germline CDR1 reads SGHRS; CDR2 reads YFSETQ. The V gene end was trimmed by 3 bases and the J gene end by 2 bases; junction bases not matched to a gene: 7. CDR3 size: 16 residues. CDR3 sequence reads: CASSYTGGDLTDTQYF. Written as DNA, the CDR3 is TGCGCCAGCAGCTACACAGGGGGCGACCTCACAGATACGCAGTATTTT.

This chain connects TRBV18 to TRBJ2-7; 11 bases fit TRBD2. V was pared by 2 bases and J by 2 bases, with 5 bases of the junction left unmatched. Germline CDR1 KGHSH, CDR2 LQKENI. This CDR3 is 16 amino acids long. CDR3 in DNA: TGTGCCAGCTCACCAGCGGTAGCGGGGGGGACCTACGAGCAGTACTTC. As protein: CASSPAVAGGTYEQYF. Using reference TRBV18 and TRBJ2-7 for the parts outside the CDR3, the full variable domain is NAGVMQNPRHLVRRRGQEARLRCSPMKGHSHVYWYRQLPEEGLKFMVYLQKENIIDESGMPKERFSAEFPKEGPSILRIQQVVRGDSAAYFCASSPAVAGGTYEQYFGPGTRLTVT.

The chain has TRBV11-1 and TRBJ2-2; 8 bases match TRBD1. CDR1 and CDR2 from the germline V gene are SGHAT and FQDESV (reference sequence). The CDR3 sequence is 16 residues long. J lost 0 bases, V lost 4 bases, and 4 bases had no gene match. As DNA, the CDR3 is TGTGCCAGCAGCTCTCCAGGGGGCACGAACACCGGGGAGCTGTTTTTT. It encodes CASSSPGGTNTGELFF.

The CDR3 reads CASGLFGARSYNEQFF. Written as DNA, the CDR3 is TGTGCTAGTGGTTTGTTCGGTGCCCGCTCCTACAATGAGCAGTTCTTC. The J gene is TRBJ2-1, the V gene TRBV12-5; D unresolved. This CDR3 is built from 16 residues. V lost 2 bases, J lost 0 bases, and 11 bases lay in between. Germline V gene sequence: CDR1 LGHNT, CDR2 FRNRAP.

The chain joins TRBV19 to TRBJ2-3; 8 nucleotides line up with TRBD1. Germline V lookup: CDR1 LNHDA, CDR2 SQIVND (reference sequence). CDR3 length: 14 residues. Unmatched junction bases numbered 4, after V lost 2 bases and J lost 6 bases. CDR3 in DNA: TGTGCCAGTAGTATACAGGGGGCGGCGGATACGCAGTATTTT. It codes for CASSIQGAADTQYF.

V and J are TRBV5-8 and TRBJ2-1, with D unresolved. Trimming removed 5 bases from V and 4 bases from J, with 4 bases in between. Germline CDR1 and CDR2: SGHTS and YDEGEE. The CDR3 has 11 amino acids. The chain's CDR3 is CASRTYNEQFF. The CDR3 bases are TGTGCCAGCAGAACATACAATGAGCAGTTCTTC.

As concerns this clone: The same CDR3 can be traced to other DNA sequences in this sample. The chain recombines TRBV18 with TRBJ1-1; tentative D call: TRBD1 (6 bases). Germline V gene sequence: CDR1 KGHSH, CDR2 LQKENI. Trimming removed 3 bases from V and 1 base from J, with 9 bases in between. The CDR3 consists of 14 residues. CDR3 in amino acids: CASSPGTPNTEAFF. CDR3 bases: TGTGCCAGCTCACCGGGGACACCGAACACTGAAGCTTTCTTT.

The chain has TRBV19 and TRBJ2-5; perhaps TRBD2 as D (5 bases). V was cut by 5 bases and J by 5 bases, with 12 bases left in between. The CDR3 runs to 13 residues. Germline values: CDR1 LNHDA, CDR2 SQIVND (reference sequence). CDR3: CASSPDPGETQYF. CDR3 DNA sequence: TGTGCCAGTAGTCCGGACCCGGGGGAGACCCAGTACTTC.

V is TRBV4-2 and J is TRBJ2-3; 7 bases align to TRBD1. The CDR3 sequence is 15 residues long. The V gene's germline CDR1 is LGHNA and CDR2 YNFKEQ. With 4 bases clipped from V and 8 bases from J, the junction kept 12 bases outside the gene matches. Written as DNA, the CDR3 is TGTGCCAGCAGCCCCCGTGAGGGGGCTTTTTCTACGCAGTATTTT. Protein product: CASSPREGAFSTQYF.

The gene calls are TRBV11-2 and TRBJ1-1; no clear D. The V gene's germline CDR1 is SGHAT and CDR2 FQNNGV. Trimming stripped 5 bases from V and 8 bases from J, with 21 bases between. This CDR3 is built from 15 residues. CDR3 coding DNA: TGTGCCAGCAGCCCAAAGGTAGAGGCCCTTGACGAAGCTTTCTTT. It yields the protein CASSPKVEALDEAFF.

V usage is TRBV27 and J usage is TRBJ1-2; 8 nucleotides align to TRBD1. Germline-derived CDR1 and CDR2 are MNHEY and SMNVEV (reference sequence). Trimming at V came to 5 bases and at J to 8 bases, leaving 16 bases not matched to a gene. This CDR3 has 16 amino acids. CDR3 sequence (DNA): TGTGCCAGCAGTCCCGCCCTTCAGCAGGGGGCAAGAGGCTACACCTTC. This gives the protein CASSPALQQGARGYTF.

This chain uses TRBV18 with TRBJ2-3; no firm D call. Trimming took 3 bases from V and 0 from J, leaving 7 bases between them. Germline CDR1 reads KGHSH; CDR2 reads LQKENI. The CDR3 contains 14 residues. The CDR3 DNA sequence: TGTGCCAGCTCACCGAGTACTAGCACAGATACGCAGTATTTT. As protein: CASSPSTSTDTQYF.